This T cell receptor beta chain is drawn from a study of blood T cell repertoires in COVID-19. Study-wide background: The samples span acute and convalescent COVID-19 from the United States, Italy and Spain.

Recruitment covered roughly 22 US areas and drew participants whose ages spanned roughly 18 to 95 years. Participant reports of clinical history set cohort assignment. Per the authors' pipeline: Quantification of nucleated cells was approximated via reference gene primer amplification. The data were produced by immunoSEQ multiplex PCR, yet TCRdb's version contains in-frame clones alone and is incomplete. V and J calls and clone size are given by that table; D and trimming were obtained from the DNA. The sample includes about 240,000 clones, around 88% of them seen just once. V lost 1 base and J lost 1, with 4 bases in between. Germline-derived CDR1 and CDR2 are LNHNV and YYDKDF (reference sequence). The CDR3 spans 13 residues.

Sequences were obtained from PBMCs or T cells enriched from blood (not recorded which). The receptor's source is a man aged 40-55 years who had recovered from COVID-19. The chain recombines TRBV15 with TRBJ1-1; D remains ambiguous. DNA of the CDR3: TGTGCCACCAGCAGAGTAGCGAACACTGAAGCTTTCTTT. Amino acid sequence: CATSRVANTEAFF.